The text below deals with one TCR beta chain. With 0 bases removed from V and 5 bases from J, the gap between germline ends came to 6 bases. From germline, CDR1 is KGHDR and CDR2 SFDVKD. The CDR3 loop spans 13 amino acids. Assay: immunoSEQ multiplex PCR; the TCRdb copy retains only in-frame clones and omits some. Here the sample spans some 100,000 clones, 88% being singletons. This sample is part of a study of blood T cell repertoires in COVID-19. Study-wide context: The samples span acute and convalescent COVID-19 from the United States, Italy and Spain.

This sequence was found in a human donor in a cohort sampled during active COVID-19. Sequencing was carried out using peripheral blood. The gene calls are TRBV24-1 and TRBJ2-5, with D perhaps TRBD2 (6 bases). The CDR3 nucleotides are TGTGCCACCAGTGATTTGGGGGGGGAGACCCAGTACTTC. As protein: CATSDLGGETQYF.